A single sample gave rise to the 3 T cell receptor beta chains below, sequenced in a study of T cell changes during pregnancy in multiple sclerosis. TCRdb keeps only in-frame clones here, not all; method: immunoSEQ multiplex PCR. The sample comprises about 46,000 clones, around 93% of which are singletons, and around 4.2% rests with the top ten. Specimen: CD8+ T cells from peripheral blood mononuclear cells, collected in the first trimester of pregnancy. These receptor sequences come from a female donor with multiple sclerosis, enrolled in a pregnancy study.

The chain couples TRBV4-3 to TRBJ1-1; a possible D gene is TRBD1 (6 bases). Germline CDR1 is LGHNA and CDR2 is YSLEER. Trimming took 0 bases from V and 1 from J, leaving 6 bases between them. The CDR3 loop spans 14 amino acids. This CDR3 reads CASSQDRGNTEAFF. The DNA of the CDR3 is TGCGCCAGCAGCCAAGACAGGGGGAACACTGAAGCTTTCTTT.

The CDR3 bases are TGTGCCAGCAGTCGATTCTCCGGGACTAACCGTCGGGAGACCCAGTACTTC. It codes for CASSRFSGTNRRETQYF. The genes are TRBV27 and TRBJ2-5; 7 bases align to TRBD2. The germline V gene encodes CDR1 MNHEY and CDR2 SMNVEV (reference sequence). The CDR3 contains 17 residues. The ends lost 5 bases at V and 5 bases at J; junction bases unmatched: 17.

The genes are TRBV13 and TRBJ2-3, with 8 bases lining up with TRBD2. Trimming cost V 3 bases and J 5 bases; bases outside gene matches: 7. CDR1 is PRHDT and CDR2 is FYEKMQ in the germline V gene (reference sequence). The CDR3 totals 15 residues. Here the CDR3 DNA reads TGTGCCAGCAGCTTCGGGGGGGGATGGGGAGATACGCAGTATTTT. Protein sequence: CASSFGGGWGDTQYF.